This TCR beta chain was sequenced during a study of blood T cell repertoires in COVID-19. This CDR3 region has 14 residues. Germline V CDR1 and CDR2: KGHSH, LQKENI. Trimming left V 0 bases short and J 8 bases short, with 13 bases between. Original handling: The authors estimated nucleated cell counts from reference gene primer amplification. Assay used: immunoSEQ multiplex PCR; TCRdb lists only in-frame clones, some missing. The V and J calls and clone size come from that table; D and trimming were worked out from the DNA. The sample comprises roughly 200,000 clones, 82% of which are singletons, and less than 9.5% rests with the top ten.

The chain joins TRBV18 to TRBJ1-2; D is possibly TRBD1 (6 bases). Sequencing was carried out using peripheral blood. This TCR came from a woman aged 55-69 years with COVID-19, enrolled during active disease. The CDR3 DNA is TGTGCCAGCTCACCACCGGGCAGGGGATCAGGCTACACCTTC. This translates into CASSPPGRGSGYTF.